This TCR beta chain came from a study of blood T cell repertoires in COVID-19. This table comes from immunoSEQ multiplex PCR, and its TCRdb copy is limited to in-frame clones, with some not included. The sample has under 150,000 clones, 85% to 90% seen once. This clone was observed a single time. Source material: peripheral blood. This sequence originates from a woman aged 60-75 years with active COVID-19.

The CDR3 here is CASSPRQNSYEQYF. As DNA, the CDR3 is TGTGCCAGCAGCCCTCGACAGAACTCCTACGAGCAGTACTTC. The rearrangement joins TRBV7-9 to TRBJ2-7, with TRBD1 as a possible D gene (5 bases). Trimming left V 5 bases short and J 0 bases short, with 11 bases between. Germline CDR1 and CDR2: SEHNR and FQNEAQ (reference sequence). The CDR3 is 14 amino acids.